The sequence of this T cell receptor (beta chain) was determined in a study of T-cell memory formation after mild COVID-19. This clonotype was counted a few times. The antigen remains unidentified. Constant-segment primers and 5'RACE yielded cDNA libraries for TCR alpha and TCR beta, each carrying sample barcodes and UMIs. TCRdb recomputed calls from the 5' RACE reads with MiXCR, one row per CDR3 protein. The repertoire includes about 270,000 distinct CDR3 sequences, about 17% of them detected once, and approximately 25% sits in the top ten. This CDR3 is 15 amino acids long. V lost 4 bases, J lost 8 bases, and 10 bases stayed unmatched. The germline V gene encodes CDR1 SGHKS and CDR2 YYEKEE (reference sequence). Whole-study results and caveats: Among clones contracting day 15 to 85, CD4/CD8 was balanced, whereas later expanders leaned CD4+. Unconfirmed was the SARS-CoV-2 specificity of second-wave clones that peaked on day 37. Several responding clones turned up in pre-infection memory, indicating that cross-reactive memory may have taken part.

This TCR was recovered from a man younger than 35 who had mild COVID-19 (a few samples of this study predate the infection). Cell type and time point are not known. Sequencing used PBMCs or a T cell subset sorted from them (not recorded which). This sequence joins TRBV5-5 and TRBJ2-1, with TRBD1 identical over 9 bases. This chain's CDR3 is CASSLRPTGGHEQFF. The CDR3 DNA reads TGTGCCAGCAGCCTCCGACCTACAGGGGGCCATGAGCAGTTCTTC.